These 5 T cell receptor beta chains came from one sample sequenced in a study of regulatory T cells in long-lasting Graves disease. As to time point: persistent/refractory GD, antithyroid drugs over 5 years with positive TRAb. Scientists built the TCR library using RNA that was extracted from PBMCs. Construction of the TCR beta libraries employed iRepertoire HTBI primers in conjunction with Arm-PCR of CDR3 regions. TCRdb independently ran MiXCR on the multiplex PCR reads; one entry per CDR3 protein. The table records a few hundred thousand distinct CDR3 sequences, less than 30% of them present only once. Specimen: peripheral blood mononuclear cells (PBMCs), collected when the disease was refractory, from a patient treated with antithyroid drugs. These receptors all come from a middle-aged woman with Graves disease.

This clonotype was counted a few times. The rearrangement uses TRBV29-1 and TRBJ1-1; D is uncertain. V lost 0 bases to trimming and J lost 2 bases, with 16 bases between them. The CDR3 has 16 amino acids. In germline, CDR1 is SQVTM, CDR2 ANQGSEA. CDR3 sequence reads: CSVEDEPVGSNTEAFF. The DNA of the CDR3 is TGCAGCGTTGAAGATGAACCGGTAGGCTCAAACACTGAAGCTTTCTTT.

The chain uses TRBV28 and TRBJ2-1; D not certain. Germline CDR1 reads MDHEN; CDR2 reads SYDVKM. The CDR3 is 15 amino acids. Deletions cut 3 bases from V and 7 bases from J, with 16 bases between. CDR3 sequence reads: CASSFAPGVGNEQFF. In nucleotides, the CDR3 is TGTGCCAGCAGTTTCGCACCAGGTGTGGGAAATGAGCAGTTCTTC.

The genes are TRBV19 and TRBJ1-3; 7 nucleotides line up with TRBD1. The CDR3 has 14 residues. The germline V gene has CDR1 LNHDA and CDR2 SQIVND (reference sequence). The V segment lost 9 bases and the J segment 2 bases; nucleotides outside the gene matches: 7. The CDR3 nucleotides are TGTGCCAGAGAAAGGGACAGTCCTGGAAACACCATATATTTT. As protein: CARERDSPGNTIYF.

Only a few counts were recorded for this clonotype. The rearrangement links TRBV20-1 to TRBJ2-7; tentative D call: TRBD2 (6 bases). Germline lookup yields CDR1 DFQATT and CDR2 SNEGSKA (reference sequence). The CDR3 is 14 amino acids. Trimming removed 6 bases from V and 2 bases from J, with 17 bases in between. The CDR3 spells CSAHSLATPYEQYF. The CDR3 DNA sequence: TGCAGTGCCCACTCCCTAGCGACTCCCTACGAGCAGTACTTC.

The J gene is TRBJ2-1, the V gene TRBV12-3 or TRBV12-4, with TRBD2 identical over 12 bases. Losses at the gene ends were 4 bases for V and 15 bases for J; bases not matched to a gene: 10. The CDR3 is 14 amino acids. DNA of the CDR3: TGTGCCAGCAGTTCCGGGGCTAGCGGGAGGGCCAGGTTCTTC. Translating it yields CASSSGASGRARFF.